The TCR beta chain described here comes from a study of T-cell memory formation after mild COVID-19 (dated by TCRdb to the early 2020s). For the study in its entirety: TCR sequence clusters from the two donors were largely donor specific. T-cell clones expanding and contracting after mild COVID-19 in two donors were tracked by longitudinal TCRalpha and TCRbeta repertoire sequencing. The cohort comprised two young, previously healthy adult volunteers, one female and one male.

Ficoll-Paque density gradient centrifugation was used to isolate PBMCs. In this sample, this clonotype turned up a few times. What this receptor recognizes is not known. Base qualities are not at hand, and no much larger clone is one base apart. The research as a whole found: Clones that contracted from day 15 to 85 showed balanced CD4/CD8 phenotypes, whereas a second wave of clones that expanded from day 15 to 37 leaned towards CD4+. Contracting CD4+ clones turned up mainly in the CM and EM memory subsets, whereas EMRA was where CD8+ clones were enriched. The detection of some responding clones in pre-infection memory suggests that pre-existing cross-reactive memory T cells joined the SARS-CoV-2 response. SARS-CoV-2 specificity of the second-wave clones peaking on day 37 was not confirmed. The study included only a couple of mild cases, and larger cohorts that include severe cases with pre-infection samples were judged to be necessary.

V loses 3 bases of germline sequence and J loses 1 base, and the interval between the two ends is 9 bases. There are 14 amino acids in the CDR3, from cysteine to phenylalanine inclusive. The entry retains the CDR3 DNA only, 42 bases that are in frame from base 1. Sequences MGHDK (CDR1) and SYGVNS (CDR2) are obtained from the germline V gene. The data were produced on an Illumina NovaSeq 6000. Using 5'RACE with constant-segment primers, TCRalpha and TCRbeta cDNA libraries were constructed, with sample barcodes and unique molecular identifiers added in the process. Trizol reagent was used to extract RNA from every sample. Amplification of the libraries took two PCR steps, and the second step added a second sample barcode plus Illumina TruSeq adapters. Sequencing of the libraries was done on an Illumina NovaSeq, producing 2 x 150 bp paired-end reads. The source study handled its data this way. Reads were demultiplexed and collapsed into UMI-guided consensus sequences with migec v1.2.7. Using mixcr v2.1.11, the UMI consensuses were aligned to TRA and TRB V and J templates and assembled into clonotypes. A clonotype was counted as expanded or contracted only if both edgeR and NoisET called the change significant, with noise models trained on biological replicates. edgeR calls used a false discovery rate-adjusted p below 0.01 and a log2 fold-change threshold of 1. PCA with hierarchical clustering of max-normalized trajectories of the 1000 most abundant clonotypes was used as exploratory dynamics analysis. The CD4 or CD8 phenotype of responding clones was assigned using the separately sequenced CD4+ and CD8+ repertoires. Starting from the raw public reads, TCRdb applied fastp trimming at Q25, assembled clones with MiXCR and retained in-frame beta chains. Identical CDR3 protein sequences are pooled into one entry, listed with their most common genes and DNA. TCRdb, rather than the study authors, made the V and J calls. Recorded for this sample are 550,000 to 600,000 distinct CDR3 sequences; roughly 21% of them occurred a single time. About 8.7% of the sample goes to the ten largest clones.

The specimen sequenced was PBMCs or a T cell subset sorted from them (not recorded which). This TCR was sampled from an adult woman who had mild COVID-19 (a few samples of this study predate the infection). The sample titles of this study are shuffled in the database, so cell type and time point are left out; the donor was told from shared clones. The V gene is TRBV25-1 and the J gene is TRBJ2-5, with the D gene not clear enough to name. In nucleotides, the sequence is TGTGCCAGCAGTGACCACACTCGCCAAGAGACCCAGTACTTC. The encoded protein is CASSDHTRQETQYF.